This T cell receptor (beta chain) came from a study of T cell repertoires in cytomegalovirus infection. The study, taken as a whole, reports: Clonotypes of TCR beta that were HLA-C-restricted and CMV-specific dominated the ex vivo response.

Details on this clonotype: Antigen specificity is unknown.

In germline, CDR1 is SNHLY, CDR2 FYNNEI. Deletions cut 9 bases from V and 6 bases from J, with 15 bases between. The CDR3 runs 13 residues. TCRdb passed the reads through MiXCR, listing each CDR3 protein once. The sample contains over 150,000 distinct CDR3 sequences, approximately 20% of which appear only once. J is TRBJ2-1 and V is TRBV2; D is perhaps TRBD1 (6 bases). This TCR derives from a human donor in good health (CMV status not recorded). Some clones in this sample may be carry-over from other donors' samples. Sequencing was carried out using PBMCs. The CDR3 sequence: CASLHDRSNEQFF. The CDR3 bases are TGTGCCAGTCTCCATGACAGGTCCAATGAGCAGTTCTTC.